A selection of T cell receptor beta chains follows, all from one sample in a study of T cell responses to AZD1222 COVID-19 vaccine. Sequenced by immunoSEQ multiplex PCR; TCRdb stores in-frame clones only, minus some. The sample lists 140,000 to 150,000 clones, around 93% occurring once. Source: peripheral blood, taken on day 0 of AZD1222 vaccination. The receptors here all came from an adult in good health. The conserved cysteine and the conserved F or W are not part of the CDR3 here.

V: TRBV4-1; CDR3: ASSLQGDQPQH
V: TRBV27; CDR3: ASSSTGYNEQF
V: TRBV2; CDR3: ASKPGQGTLTQY
V: TRBV6-5; CDR3: ASIATVIYNSPLH
V: TRBV5-8; CDR3: ASSLVYDQGEGNYGYT
V: TRBV29-1; CDR3: SAPRAEINNEQF
V: TRBV21-1; CDR3: ASSKEGTGPCSYNSPLH
V: TRBV7-9; CDR3: ASRFQGATGGEQY
V: TRBV6-5; CDR3: ASSSRDILAYEQY
V: TRBV6-5; CDR3: ASSYSIGMNTEAF
V: TRBV19; CDR3: ASSTGVDYGYT
V: TRBV20-1; CDR3: SAPDAYGYT
V: TRBV9; CDR3: ASSVVGQNTGELF
V: TRBV30; CDR3: AWSAEGRETQY
V: TRBV5-8; CDR3: ASSKDVLGMNTEAF
V: TRBV6-1; CDR3: ASSVSPFRDRGSSYNEQF